This T cell receptor beta chain comes out of a study of CD8+CD57+ T cells in acquired aplastic anemia (dated by TCRdb to 2017 to 2018). Study-wide context: Extracted DNA from sorted CD4+ and CD8+ cells averaged approximately 3 ug, ranging from roughly 0.2 to 30 ug. CD8+CD57+ expansion was defined as frequency above the mean frequency observed in healthy subjects. Findings and caveats that apply to the study as a whole: Fewer than 35 CD8+ CDR3 sequences were found to be shared between patients and controls, but these sequences appeared to be highly expressed in patients and within the immunodominant clones of the patients. No significant difference in CD8+ Simpson's diversity was found between patients and healthy controls (P=0.060).

Concerning this clonotype itself: The specificity of this receptor is unknown. No much larger clone exists at a distance of one base, and base qualities are not known.

Genomic DNA served as template for TCR beta VDJ combination and CDR3 sequence profiling. An Illumina HiSeq 2000 was the platform used for TCR repertoire sequencing. In the authors' own workflow: Repertoire assessment relied on Simpson's diversity index, CDR3 size and DJ length profiles, and TRBV/TRBJ rearrangement plots. The most abundant DNA sequence in the deep sequencing data was taken as the immunodominant clone. CDR3 amino acid sequences were screened for sharing across subjects and were compared with published repertoires and the VDJdb database. In-frame beta chains were kept once TCRdb had trimmed the public reads at Q25 with fastp and called clones with MiXCR. Rows with a matching CDR3 protein are joined into one entry that keeps the most common DNA and genes. The V and J calls shown here were made by TCRdb, not taken from the authors' results. Here the sample has under 350,000 distinct CDR3 sequences; roughly 59% occur a single time. Clones ranked in the top ten supply roughly 1.2% of the sample.

Flow cytometry had shown CD8+CD57+ cell expansion in the patients selected for sequencing. Every patient had severe acquired aplastic anemia, diagnosed using the International Study of Aplastic Anemia and Agranulocytosis and Camitta criteria. At the time blood was sampled, none of the patients had received any therapy. In this study, sorted CD4+ and CD8+ T cells from the blood of healthy subjects and of severe aplastic anemia patients had their TCR repertoires deep-sequenced. In the USA, patient enrollment took place under clinicaltrials.gov protocols 00001620, 01623167, 00001397, 00071045, 00081523 and 00961064. Ficoll-Paque density gradient centrifugation was used to isolate peripheral blood mononuclear cells. Before DNA extraction, CD4+ and CD8+ T cells were sorted by FACS or by magnetic beads. The germline V gene encodes CDR1 ENHRY and CDR2 SYGVKD. CDR3 length: 13 amino acids, cysteine to phenylalanine. This entry keeps only the CDR3 DNA: 39 bases, framed from base 1. Relative to germline, V is 4 bases shorter and J is 6 bases shorter, with 10 bases between their ends.

The chain was built from TRBV10-3 and TRBJ1-5, with no confidently assigned D gene. Sequences were obtained from sorted CD4+, CD8+, or CD8+CD57+ T cells (not recorded which) from PBMCs. The TCR was taken from a human donor with aplastic anemia. The sequenced DNA is TGTGCCATCAGTGGCGGGGAATCTCAGCCCCAGCATTTT. This codes for CAISGGESQPQHF.